Following are 17 T cell receptor beta chains from one sample sequenced in a study of beta chain features in type 1 diabetes. No cognate antigen is known for these TCRs. Study-level findings and limits: When Type 1 diabetes patients were examined, their TCRB CDR3s proved moderately but significantly shorter in all four CD4+ subsets.

Expressed TCRB transcripts were sequenced, since all the RNA that had been isolated was reverse transcribed. Here immunoSEQ multiplex PCR was the method, and the copy in TCRdb shows in-frame clones only, minus some. Here the sample spans over 600,000 clones, around 12% being singletons. Sequencing was performed on naive CD4+ T cells from blood. These receptors were collected from a young man with type 1 diabetes.

This clone was counted between two and nine times. J is TRBJ2-4 and V is TRBV4-3, with TRBD1 as a possible D gene (6 bases). V was trimmed by 1 base and J by 3 bases, leaving 13 bases between them. Germline V CDR1 and CDR2: LGHNA, YSLEER. There are 16 residues in the CDR3. CDR3 protein: CASSQVQGIVKNIQYF. The DNA for the CDR3 is TGCGCCAGCAGCCAAGTACAGGGTATTGTCAAAAACATTCAGTACTTC.

The chain couples TRBV28 to TRBJ2-5; 7 positions match TRBD2. Germline V lookup: CDR1 MDHEN, CDR2 SYDVKM. J was trimmed by 3 bases and V by 6 bases; bases with no gene match: 7. The CDR3 has 14 residues. CDR3 DNA sequence: TGTGCCAGCAGCCAAGCGGGGAACGAAGAGACCCAGTACTTC. Translation gives CASSQAGNEETQYF.

The chain combines TRBV12-5 with TRBJ2-5; a possible D gene is TRBD1 (6 bases). V lost 4 bases to trimming and J lost 2 bases, with 11 bases between them. Germline V lookup: CDR1 LGHNT, CDR2 FRNRAP. The CDR3 covers 14 residues. CDR3: CASGSGTTQETQYF. The CDR3 DNA is TGTGCTAGTGGTTCCGGGACAACTCAAGAGACCCAGTACTTC.

This rearrangement joins TRBV6-5 to TRBJ1-2; TRBD1 is a possible D gene (5 bases). The CDR3 length is 15 residues. Germline CDR1 MNHEY, CDR2 SVGAGI. V was shortened by 5 bases and J by 8 bases, with 21 bases between the two germline ends. CDR3 residues: CASSQDTDGTSGYTF. The CDR3 DNA reads as TGTGCCAGCAGTCAAGACACAGATGGGACTAGCGGCTACACCTTC.

There are a few counts of this clone. The chain employs TRBV4-3 and TRBJ1-5, with D unresolved. Germline lookup yields CDR1 LGHNA and CDR2 YSLEER. Trimming cost V 0 bases and J 9 bases, with 9 bases left between them. The CDR3 has 13 residues. As DNA, the CDR3 is TGCGCCAGCAGCCAAGATCGGGATCCGCCCCAGCATTTT. Its translation is CASSQDRDPPQHF.

The rearrangement joins TRBV5-1 to TRBJ1-5, with unresolved D. Trimming cost V 1 base and J 6 bases, with 8 bases left between them. Germline CDR1 SGHRS, CDR2 YFSETQ. The CDR3 runs 13 residues. CDR3 bases: TGCGCCAGCAGCTTGATGGGTGGTCAGCCCCAGCATTTT. Translated, it gives CASSLMGGQPQHF.

This clone has more than one count but fewer than ten. This chain connects TRBV19 to TRBJ2-2, with TRBD1 identical over 8 bases. The CDR3 is made up of 16 amino acids. In germline, CDR1 is LNHDA, CDR2 SQIVND (reference sequence). The ends lost 1 base at V and 5 bases at J; junction bases unmatched: 6. CDR3 region: CASSIGETGVTGELFF. The CDR3 DNA follows: TGTGCCAGTAGTATAGGAGAGACAGGGGTTACCGGGGAGCTGTTTTTT. The full variable domain, rest sourced from reference TRBV19 and TRBJ2-2, is DGGITQSPKYLFRKEGQNVTLSCEQNLNHDAMYWYRQDPGQGLRLIYYSQIVNDFQKGDIAEGYSVSREKKESFPLTVTSAQKNPTAFYLCASSIGETGVTGELFFGEGSRLTVL.

The chain combines TRBV2 with TRBJ2-7; 9 bases line up with TRBD2. In germline, CDR1 is SNHLY, CDR2 FYNNEI. V was pared by 3 bases and J by 4 bases, with 4 bases of the junction left unmatched. The CDR3 contains 14 residues. DNA for the CDR3: TGTGCCAGCAGTGACCCTAGCGGGGCTTACGAGCAGTACTTC. Translated, it gives CASSDPSGAYEQYF. Full variable domain (remainder filled in from reference TRBV2 and TRBJ2-7): EPEVTQTPSHQVTQMGQEVILRCVPISNHLYFYWYRQILGQKVEFLVSFYNNEISEKSEIFDDQFSVERPDGSNFTLKIRSTKLEDSAMYFCASSDPSGAYEQYFGPGTRLTVT.

A few counts support this clone. The V and J genes are TRBV7-3 and TRBJ2-1; 9 nucleotides agree with TRBD2. The length of the CDR3 is 15 residues. From germline, CDR1 is SGHTA and CDR2 FQGTGA. V shed 4 bases, J shed 3 bases, and the junction held 4 bases outside the gene matches. The CDR3 sequence is CASSSIAGDYNEQFF. CDR3 DNA sequence: TGTGCCAGCAGCTCCATAGCGGGGGACTACAATGAGCAGTTCTTC.

This sequence joins TRBV20-1 and TRBJ2-7, with TRBD2 as a possible D gene (5 bases). CDR3 size: 11 residues. Trimming pared 0 bases from V and 12 bases from J, leaving 12 bases between. The germline gives CDR1 DFQATT, CDR2 SNEGSKA (reference sequence). This CDR3 reads CSARDPGLWYF. The CDR3 nucleotides are TGCAGTGCTAGAGATCCAGGACTTTGGTACTTC.

This clone turned up a few times. The chain employs TRBV19 and TRBJ1-2; the D gene is possibly TRBD1 (5 bases). The V end was cut by 6 bases, the J end by 2 bases, with 16 bases between. CDR1 and CDR2 (germline): LNHDA, SQIVND (reference sequence). The CDR3 length is 15 residues. CDR3 sequence (DNA): TGTGCCAGTAGGCAGGGCCAGCCGCGCAACTATGGCTACACCTTC. Protein: CASRQGQPRNYGYTF.

This clone was recorded only once. CDR3 in DNA: TGTGCCTGGAGTGTAATGATTAACTATGGCTACACCTTC. Translation gives CAWSVMINYGYTF. The chain has TRBV30 and TRBJ1-2; the D is unclear. The CDR3 contains 13 residues. Trimming took 0 bases from V and 1 from J, leaving 6 bases between them. Looked up from germline, CDR1 is GTSNPN and CDR2 is SVGIG (reference sequence). Full variable domain (outside the CDR3, taken from reference TRBV30 and TRBJ1-2): SQTIHQWPATLVQPVGSPLSLECTVEGTSNPNLYWYRQAAGRGLQLLFYSVGIGQISSEVPQNLSASRPQDRQFILSSKKLLLSDSGFYLCAWSVMINYGYTFGSGTRLTVV.

The CDR3 loop reads CASSLAQGQDYGYTF. The CDR3 DNA reads TGTGCCAGCAGCTTAGCGCAGGGCCAAGACTATGGCTACACCTTC. The J gene is TRBJ1-2, the V gene TRBV7-9, with a tentative D call TRBD1 (5 bases). Trimming took 0 bases from V and 3 from J, leaving 11 bases between them. This CDR3 has 15 residues. Germline V gene sequence: CDR1 SEHNR, CDR2 FQNEAQ (reference sequence). Variable domain in full (rest from reference TRBV7-9 and TRBJ1-2): DTGVSQNPRHKITKRGQNVTFRCDPISEHNRLYWYRQTLGQGPEFLTYFQNEAQLEKSRLLSDRFSAERPKGSFSTLEIQRTEQGDSAMYLCASSLAQGQDYGYTFGSGTRLTVV.

The chain employs TRBV2 and TRBJ2-3; TRBD2 aligns across 13 bases. The germline gives CDR1 SNHLY, CDR2 FYNNEI. The CDR3 spans 15 residues. With 7 bases clipped from V and 4 bases from J, the junction kept 5 bases outside the gene matches. The CDR3 bases are TGTGCCAGCAAGGCGGGACTAGCGGGGTCAGATACGCAGTATTTT. Protein sequence: CASKAGLAGSDTQYF.

The CDR3 reads CASSRGRGEAFF. The CDR3, as DNA: TGTGCCAGCAGCCGCGGCCGAGGTGAAGCTTTCTTT. V usage is TRBV14 and J usage is TRBJ1-1; D is ambiguous. CDR3 size: 12 residues. V was pared by 4 bases and J by 7 bases, with 10 bases between. Germline V gene lookup returns CDR1 SGHDN and CDR2 FVKESK.

The chain links TRBV28 to TRBJ1-1; D gene uncertain. The CDR3 loop spans 11 amino acids. Germline loops: CDR1 MDHEN, CDR2 SYDVKM. V lost 3 bases and J lost 7, with 6 bases in between. CDR3: CASSLRLEAFF. The CDR3 nucleotides read TGTGCCAGCAGTTTGAGACTTGAAGCTTTCTTT.

This chain links TRBV19 with TRBJ2-3, with 7 bases lining up with TRBD1. J lost 4 bases, V lost 6 bases, and 7 bases had no gene match. The CDR3 contains 14 residues. Germline CDR1 and CDR2: LNHDA and SQIVND (reference sequence). The DNA for the CDR3 is TGTGCCAGTAGGAAGGGGGCTGGGGCAGATACGCAGTATTTT. Its protein product is CASRKGAGADTQYF.